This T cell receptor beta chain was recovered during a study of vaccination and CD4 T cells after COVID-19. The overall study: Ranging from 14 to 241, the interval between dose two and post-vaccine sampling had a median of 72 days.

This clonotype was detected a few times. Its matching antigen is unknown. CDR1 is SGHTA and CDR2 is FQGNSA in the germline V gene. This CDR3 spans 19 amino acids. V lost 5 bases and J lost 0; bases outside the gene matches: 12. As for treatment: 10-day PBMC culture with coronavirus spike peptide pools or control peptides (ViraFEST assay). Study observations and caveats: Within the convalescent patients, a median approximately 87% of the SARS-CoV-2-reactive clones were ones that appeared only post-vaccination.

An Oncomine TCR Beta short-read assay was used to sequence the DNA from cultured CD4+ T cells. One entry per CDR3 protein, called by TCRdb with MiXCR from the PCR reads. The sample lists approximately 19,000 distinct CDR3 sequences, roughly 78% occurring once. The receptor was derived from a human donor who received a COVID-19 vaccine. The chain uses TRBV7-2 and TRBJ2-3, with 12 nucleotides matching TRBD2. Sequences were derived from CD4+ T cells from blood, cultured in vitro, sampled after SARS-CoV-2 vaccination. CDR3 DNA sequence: TGTGCCAGCAGCCTACGGTGGGCTAGCGGGGGGGCTAGCACAGATACGCAGTATTTT. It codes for CASSLRWASGGASTDTQYF.